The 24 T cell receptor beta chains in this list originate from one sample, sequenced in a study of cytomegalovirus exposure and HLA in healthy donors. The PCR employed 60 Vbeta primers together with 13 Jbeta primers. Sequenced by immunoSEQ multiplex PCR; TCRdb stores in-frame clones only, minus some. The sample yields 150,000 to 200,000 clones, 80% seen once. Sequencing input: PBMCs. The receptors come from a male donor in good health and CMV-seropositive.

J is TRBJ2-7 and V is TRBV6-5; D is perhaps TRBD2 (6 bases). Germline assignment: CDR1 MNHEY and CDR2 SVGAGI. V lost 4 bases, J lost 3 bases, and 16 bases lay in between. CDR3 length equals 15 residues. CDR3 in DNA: TGTGCCAGCAGTTCATCGGGACTGGGTTACTACGAGCAGTACTTC. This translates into CASSSSGLGYYEQYF.

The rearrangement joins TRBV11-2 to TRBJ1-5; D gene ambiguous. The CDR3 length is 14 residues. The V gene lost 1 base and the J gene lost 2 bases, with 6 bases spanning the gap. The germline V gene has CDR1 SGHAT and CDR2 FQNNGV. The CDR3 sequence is CASSLVSGNQPQHF. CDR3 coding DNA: TGTGCCAGCAGCTTAGTTTCAGGCAATCAGCCCCAGCATTTT.

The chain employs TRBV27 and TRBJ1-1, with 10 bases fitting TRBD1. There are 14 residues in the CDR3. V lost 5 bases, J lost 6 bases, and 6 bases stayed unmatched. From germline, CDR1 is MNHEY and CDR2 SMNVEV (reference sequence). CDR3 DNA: TGTGCCAGCAGTAAGAGACAGGGGGCTTCTGAAGCTTTCTTT. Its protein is CASSKRQGASEAFF.

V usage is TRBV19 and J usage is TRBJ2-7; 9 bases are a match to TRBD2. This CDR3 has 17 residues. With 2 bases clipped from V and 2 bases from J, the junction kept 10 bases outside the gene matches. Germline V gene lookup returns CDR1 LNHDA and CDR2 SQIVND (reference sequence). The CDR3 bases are TGTGCCAGTAGTATACGCTCGGGCGGGACTAGCACCTACGAGCAGTACTTC. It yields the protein CASSIRSGGTSTYEQYF.

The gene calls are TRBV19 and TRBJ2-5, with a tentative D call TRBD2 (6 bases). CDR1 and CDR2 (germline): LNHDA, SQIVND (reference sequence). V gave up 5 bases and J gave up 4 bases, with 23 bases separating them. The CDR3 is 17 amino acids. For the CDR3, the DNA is TGTGCCAGTAGTTACGACGTTGTCAGGGAGGTAGGAGAGACCCAGTACTTC. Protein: CASSYDVVREVGETQYF.

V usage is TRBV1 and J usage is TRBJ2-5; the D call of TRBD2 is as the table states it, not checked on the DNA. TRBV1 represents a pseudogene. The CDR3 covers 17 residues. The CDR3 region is CTSSRCNSGRGEETQYF. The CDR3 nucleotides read TGCACCAGCAGCCGCTGTAATAGCGGGCGAGGGGAAGAGACCCAGTACTTC.

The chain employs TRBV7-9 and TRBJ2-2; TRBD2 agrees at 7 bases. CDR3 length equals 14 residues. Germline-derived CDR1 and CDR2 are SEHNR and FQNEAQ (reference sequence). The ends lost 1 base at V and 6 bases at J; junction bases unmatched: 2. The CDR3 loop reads CASSLGLASGELFF. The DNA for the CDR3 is TGTGCCAGCAGCTTAGGACTAGCCTCCGGGGAGCTGTTTTTT. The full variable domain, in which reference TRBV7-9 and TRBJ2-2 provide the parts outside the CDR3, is DTGVSQNPRHKITKRGQNVTFRCDPISEHNRLYWYRQTLGQGPEFLTYFQNEAQLEKSRLLSDRFSAERPKGSFSTLEIQRTEQGDSAMYLCASSLGLASGELFFGEGSRLTVL.

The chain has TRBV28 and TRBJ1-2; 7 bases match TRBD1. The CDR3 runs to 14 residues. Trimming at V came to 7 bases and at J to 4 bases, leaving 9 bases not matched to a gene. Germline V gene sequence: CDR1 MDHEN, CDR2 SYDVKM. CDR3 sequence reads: CASTLQGGPYGYTF. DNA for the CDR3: TGTGCCAGCACCCTCCAGGGGGGCCCCTATGGCTACACCTTC.

The CDR3 here is CASSLIGGADNEQFF. In DNA form, the CDR3 reads TGTGCCAGCAGCTTAATAGGGGGGGCGGACAATGAGCAGTTCTTC. This chain connects TRBV7-3 to TRBJ2-1, with TRBD2 as a possible D gene (7 bases). CDR1 is SGHTA, CDR2 FQGTGA, per germline. The CDR3 runs to 15 residues. V was pared by 1 base and J by 5 bases, with 12 bases between.

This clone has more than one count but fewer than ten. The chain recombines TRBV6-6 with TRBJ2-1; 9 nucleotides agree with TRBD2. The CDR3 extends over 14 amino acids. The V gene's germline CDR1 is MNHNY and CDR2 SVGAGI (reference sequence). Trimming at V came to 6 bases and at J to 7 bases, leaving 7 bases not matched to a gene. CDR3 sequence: CASSPGLATNEQFF. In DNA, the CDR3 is TGTGCCAGCAGCCCCGGACTAGCGACTAATGAGCAGTTCTTC.

Written as DNA, the CDR3 is TGTGCCAGCTATCCGGGACAGGGACCAGATACGCAGTATTTT. It is translated as CASYPGQGPDTQYF. This sequence joins TRBV2 and TRBJ2-3, with 9 bases fitting TRBD1. V lost 8 bases to trimming and J lost 4 bases; unmatched junction nucleotides: 7. CDR1 and CDR2 (germline): SNHLY, FYNNEI. The CDR3 has 14 residues.

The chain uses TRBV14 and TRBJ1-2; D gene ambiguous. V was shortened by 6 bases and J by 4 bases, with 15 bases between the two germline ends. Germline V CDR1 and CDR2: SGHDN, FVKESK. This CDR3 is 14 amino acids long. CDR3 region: CASSPGGRSYGYTF. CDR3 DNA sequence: TGTGCCAGCAGTCCCGGAGGACGGAGCTATGGCTACACCTTC.

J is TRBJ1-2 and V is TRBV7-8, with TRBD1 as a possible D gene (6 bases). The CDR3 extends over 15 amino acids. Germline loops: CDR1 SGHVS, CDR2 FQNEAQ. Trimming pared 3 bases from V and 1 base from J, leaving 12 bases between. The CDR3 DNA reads TGTGCCAGCAGCTTCGGGACACCGGATAACTATGGCTACACCTTC. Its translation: CASSFGTPDNYGYTF.

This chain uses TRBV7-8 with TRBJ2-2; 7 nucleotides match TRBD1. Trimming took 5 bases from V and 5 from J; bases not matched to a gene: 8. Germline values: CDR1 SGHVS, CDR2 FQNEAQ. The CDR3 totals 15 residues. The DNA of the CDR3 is TGTGCCAGCAGCACCAGACAGGGATCGACCGGGGAGCTGTTTTTT. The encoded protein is CASSTRQGSTGELFF. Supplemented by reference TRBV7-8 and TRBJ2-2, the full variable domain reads GAGVSQSPRYKVAKRGQDVALRCDPISGHVSLFWYQQALGQGPEFLTYFQNEAQLDKSGLPSDRFFAERPEGSVSTLKIQRTQQEDSAVYLCASSTRQGSTGELFFGEGSRLTVL.

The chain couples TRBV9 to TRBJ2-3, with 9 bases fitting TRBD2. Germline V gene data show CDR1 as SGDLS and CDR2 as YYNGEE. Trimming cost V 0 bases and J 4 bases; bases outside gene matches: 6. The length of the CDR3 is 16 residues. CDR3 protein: CASSVGLAGDSDTQYF. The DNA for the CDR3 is TGTGCCAGCAGCGTAGGGTTAGCGGGAGATTCAGATACGCAGTATTTT.

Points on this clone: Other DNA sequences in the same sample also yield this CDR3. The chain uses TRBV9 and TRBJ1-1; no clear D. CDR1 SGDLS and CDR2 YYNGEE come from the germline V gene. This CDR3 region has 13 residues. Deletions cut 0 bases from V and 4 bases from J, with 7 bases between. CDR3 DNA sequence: TGTGCCAGCAGCGTAGGAGGTAGCACTGAAGCTTTCTTT. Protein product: CASSVGGSTEAFF.

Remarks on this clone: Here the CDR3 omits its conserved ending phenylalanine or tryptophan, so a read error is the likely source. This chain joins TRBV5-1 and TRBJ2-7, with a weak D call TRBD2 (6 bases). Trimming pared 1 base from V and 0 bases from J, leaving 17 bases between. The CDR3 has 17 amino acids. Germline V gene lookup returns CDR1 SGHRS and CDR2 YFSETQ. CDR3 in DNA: TGCGCCAGCAGCTTGTCAATGGGCGGGGCCGGCTCCTACGAGCAGTACTCC. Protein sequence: CASSLSMGGAGSYEQYS.

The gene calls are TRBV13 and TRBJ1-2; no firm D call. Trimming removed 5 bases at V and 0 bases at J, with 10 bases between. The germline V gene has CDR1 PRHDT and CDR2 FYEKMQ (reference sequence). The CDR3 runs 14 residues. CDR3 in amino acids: CASSQAGANYGYTF. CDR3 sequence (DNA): TGTGCCAGCAGCCAGGCGGGAGCTAACTATGGCTACACCTTC.

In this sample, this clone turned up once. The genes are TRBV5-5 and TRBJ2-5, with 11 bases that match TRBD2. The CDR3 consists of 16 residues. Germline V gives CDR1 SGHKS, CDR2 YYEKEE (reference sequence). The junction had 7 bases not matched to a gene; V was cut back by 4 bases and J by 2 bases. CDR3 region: CASSPGLAGRQETQYF. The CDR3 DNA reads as TGTGCCAGCAGCCCCGGACTAGCGGGCCGTCAAGAGACCCAGTACTTC.

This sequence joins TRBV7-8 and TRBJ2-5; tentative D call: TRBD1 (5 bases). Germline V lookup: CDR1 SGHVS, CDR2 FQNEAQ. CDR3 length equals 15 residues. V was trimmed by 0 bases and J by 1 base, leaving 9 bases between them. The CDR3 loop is CASSLARQIQETQYF. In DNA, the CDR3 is TGTGCCAGCAGCTTAGCGAGACAGATCCAAGAGACCCAGTACTTC.

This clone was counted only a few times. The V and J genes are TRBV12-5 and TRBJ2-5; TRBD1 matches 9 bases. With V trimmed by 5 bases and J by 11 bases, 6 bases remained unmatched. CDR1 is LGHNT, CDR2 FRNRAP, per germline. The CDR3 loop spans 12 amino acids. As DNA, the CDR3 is TGTGCTAGTGGTGACAGGGGGGGATTTCAGTACTTC. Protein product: CASGDRGGFQYF.

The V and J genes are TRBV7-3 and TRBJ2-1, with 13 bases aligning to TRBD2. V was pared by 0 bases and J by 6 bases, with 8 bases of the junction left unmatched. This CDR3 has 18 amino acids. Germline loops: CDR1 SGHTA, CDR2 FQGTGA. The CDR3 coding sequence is TGTGCCAGCAGCTTAACTACGGGGGGACTAGCGGGACTCAATGAGCAGTTCTTC. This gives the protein CASSLTTGGLAGLNEQFF.

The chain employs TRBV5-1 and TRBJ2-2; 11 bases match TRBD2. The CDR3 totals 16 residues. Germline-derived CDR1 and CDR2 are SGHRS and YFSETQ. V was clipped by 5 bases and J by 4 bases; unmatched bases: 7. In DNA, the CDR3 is TGCGCCAGCAGGACAGGGACTAGCGGAGTCACCGGGGAGCTGTTTTTT. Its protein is CASRTGTSGVTGELFF.

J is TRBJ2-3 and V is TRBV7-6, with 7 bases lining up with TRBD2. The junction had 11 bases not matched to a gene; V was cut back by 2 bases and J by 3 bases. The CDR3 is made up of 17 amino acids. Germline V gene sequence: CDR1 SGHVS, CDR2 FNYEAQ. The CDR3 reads CASSLPGGSPGTDTQYF. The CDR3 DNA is TGTGCCAGCAGCTTACCTGGCGGGAGCCCGGGGACAGATACGCAGTATTTT.